The present TCR beta chain was sequenced within a study of OX40 agonist ivuxolimab in advanced cancers. Turning to the study itself: Averaging 60 years in age, with a range of roughly 20 to 79, the cohort was 65% to 85% male.

Clones were sequenced by immunoSEQ multiplex PCR, and TCRdb holds only the in-frame ones, with some missing. The sample holds 60,000 to 70,000 clones, around 80% seen once. Findings of the study overall: Researchers did not determine the expanded peripheral T cells' antigen specificity.

Concerning this clone itself: The antigen remains unidentified.

The CDR3 loop spans 14 amino acids. The V gene's germline CDR1 is WNHNN and CDR2 SYGVQD (reference sequence). V shed 8 bases and J shed 5 bases, with 16 bases lying between them. Patients were excluded for autoimmune disease history or systemic immunosuppression. The specimen was CD4+ or CD8+ T cells sorted from blood, collected in a trial of the OX40 agonist ivuxolimab. This chain connects TRBV10-1 to TRBJ2-1, with D perhaps TRBD2 (6 bases). The TCR sequence derives from an adult with an advanced solid tumor such as melanoma, head and neck, liver or kidney cancer. The CDR3 DNA reads as TGCGCCAGCGCGCGGGACCTGGCACACAATGAGCAGTTCTTC. The encoded protein is CASARDLAHNEQFF.